The 29 T cell receptor beta chains given below trace back to one sample, sequenced in a study of T cell changes during pregnancy in multiple sclerosis. The protocol was immunoSEQ multiplex PCR, while the TCRdb copy is restricted to in-frame clones and leaves out a portion. The table includes about 68,000 clones, about 90% detected once. This specimen consisted of peripheral blood, obtained in the second trimester of pregnancy. Every receptor here comes from a female donor with multiple sclerosis, enrolled in a pregnancy study.

The chain recombines TRBV6-5 with TRBJ1-3, with TRBD1 identical over 7 bases. This CDR3 contains 15 residues. With 6 bases clipped from V and 4 bases from J, the junction kept 9 bases outside the gene matches. Looked up from germline, CDR1 is MNHEY and CDR2 is SVGAGI. The CDR3: CASSPATGPGNTIYF. CDR3 bases: TGTGCCAGCAGCCCCGCGACAGGGCCGGGAAACACCATATATTTT.

V is TRBV7-2 and J is TRBJ1-5, with D unclear. The CDR3 is made up of 15 amino acids. CDR1 and CDR2 (germline): SGHTA, FQGNSA. V was pared by 5 bases and J by 1 base, with 12 bases between. As DNA, the CDR3 is TGTGCCAGCAGCCTATATACCGTGAGCAATCAGCCCCAGCATTTT. Protein product: CASSLYTVSNQPQHF.

This chain connects TRBV5-1 to TRBJ2-5; 11 bases align to TRBD1. The ends lost 4 bases at V and 1 base at J; junction bases unmatched: 6. CDR3 length equals 16 residues. Looked up from germline, CDR1 is SGHRS and CDR2 is YFSETQ. DNA of the CDR3: TGCGCCAGCAGCCCGGGACAGGGGGTGGGCCAAGAGACCCAGTACTTC. Encoded protein: CASSPGQGVGQETQYF. Full variable domain (remainder filled in from reference TRBV5-1 and TRBJ2-5): KAGVTQTPRYLIKTRGQQVTLSCSPISGHRSVSWYQQTPGQGLQFLFEYFSETQRNKGNFPGRFSGRQFSNSRSEMNVSTLELGDSALYLCASSPGQGVGQETQYFGPGTRLLVL.

V gene TRBV7-9 combines with J gene TRBJ2-6, with TRBD1 identical over 11 bases. V gave up 5 bases and J gave up 2 bases; unmatched junction bases: 8. The CDR3 is 18 amino acids. Per the germline V gene, CDR1 is SEHNR and CDR2 is FQNEAQ (reference sequence). CDR3 amino acids: CASSPGQGALTGANVLTF. CDR3 DNA sequence: TGTGCCAGCAGCCCAGGACAGGGGGCGCTAACTGGGGCCAACGTCCTGACTTTC.

The chain employs TRBV5-6 and TRBJ2-7; no clear D gene. The CDR3 sequence is 15 residues long. The V gene's germline CDR1 is SGHDT and CDR2 YYEEEE. With 0 bases removed from V and 1 base from J, the gap between germline ends came to 11 bases. The CDR3 loop is CASSLGGRSSYEQYF. The CDR3 nucleotides read TGTGCCAGCAGCTTGGGTGGCAGATCATCCTACGAGCAGTACTTC.

The rearrangement uses TRBV9 and TRBJ2-2; possible D gene TRBD1, 7 bases. Germline V lookup: CDR1 SGDLS, CDR2 YYNGEE. This CDR3 is 16 amino acids long. V shed 1 base and J shed 1 base, with 11 bases lying between them. This chain's CDR3 is CASSVSGGLNTGELFF. The CDR3 DNA follows: TGTGCCAGCAGCGTATCAGGGGGGTTGAACACCGGGGAGCTGTTTTTT. Full variable domain (remainder filled in from reference TRBV9 and TRBJ2-2): DSGVTQTPKHLITATGQRVTLRCSPRSGDLSVYWYQQSLDQGLQFLIQYYNGEERAKGNILERFSAQQFPDLHSELNLSSLELGDSALYFCASSVSGGLNTGELFFGEGSRLTVL.

The chain employs TRBV30 and TRBJ1-6; D remains ambiguous. This CDR3 is 14 amino acids long. Trimming pared 0 bases from V and 6 bases from J, leaving 9 bases between. In germline, CDR1 is GTSNPN, CDR2 SVGIG (reference sequence). The CDR3 reads CAWSVLQSNSPLHF. As DNA, the CDR3 is TGTGCCTGGAGTGTATTACAGTCTAATTCACCCCTCCACTTT.

V usage is TRBV11-2 and J usage is TRBJ2-7, with D perhaps matching TRBD1 (6 bases). The V end was cut by 2 bases, the J end by 4 bases, with 12 bases between. The V gene's germline CDR1 is SGHAT and CDR2 FQNNGV. The CDR3 covers 14 residues. CDR3 DNA: TGTGCCAGCAGCTTACGACCCGGACAGTACGAGCAGTACTTC. Protein: CASSLRPGQYEQYF.

The V and J genes are TRBV7-2 and TRBJ2-7, with 10 bases matching TRBD2. Germline V gene data show CDR1 as SGHTA and CDR2 as FQGNSA. The junction had 16 bases not matched to a gene; V was cut back by 4 bases and J by 7 bases. The CDR3 consists of 17 residues. The CDR3 is CASSYKSGGADLSEQYF. The CDR3 DNA reads TGTGCCAGCAGCTACAAAAGCGGGGGGGCAGATCTGAGTGAGCAGTACTTC. The complete variable domain, with remaining parts taken from reference TRBV7-2 and TRBJ2-7, reads GAGVSQSPSNKVTEKGKDVELRCDPISGHTALYWYRQSLGQGLEFLIYFQGNSAPDKSGLPSDRFSAERTGGSVSTLTIQRTQQEDSAVYLCASSYKSGGADLSEQYFGPGTRLTVT.

The count of this clone is one. V is TRBV7-2 and J is TRBJ2-3; no firm D call. Trimming stripped 4 bases from V and 4 bases from J, with 9 bases between. CDR1 and CDR2 (germline): SGHTA, FQGNSA. CDR3 length equals 13 residues. In DNA, the CDR3 is TGTGCCAGCAGCTGGCGGATGTCAGATACGCAGTATTTT. Translating gives CASSWRMSDTQYF. The full variable domain, in which reference TRBV7-2 and TRBJ2-3 provide the parts outside the CDR3, is GAGVSQSPSNKVTEKGKDVELRCDPISGHTALYWYRQSLGQGLEFLIYFQGNSAPDKSGLPSDRFSAERTGGSVSTLTIQRTQQEDSAVYLCASSWRMSDTQYFGPGTRLTVL.

In nucleotides, the CDR3 is TGTGCCAGCAGCTTAGCAGGGGCCTCCCTAGGCAATCAGCCCCAGCATTTT. It specifies CASSLAGASLGNQPQHF. The chain combines TRBV7-2 with TRBJ1-5; TRBD1 might be the D (5 bases). The V and J ends lost 0 bases and 2 bases respectively, with 14 bases between them. This CDR3 comprises 17 residues. Germline V gene data show CDR1 as SGHTA and CDR2 as FQGNSA.

The V gene is TRBV6-5, the J gene TRBJ2-7, with D possibly TRBD2 on 5 matching bases. This CDR3 is built from 14 residues. The V and J ends lost 6 bases and 1 base respectively, with 13 bases between them. Per the germline V gene, CDR1 is MNHEY and CDR2 is SVGAGI. The DNA of the CDR3 is TGTGCCAGCAGCCGACTAACCGTATCCTACGAGCAGTACTTC. It translates to CASSRLTVSYEQYF.

The chain recombines TRBV7-3 with TRBJ2-7; no clear D gene. Trimming took off 2 bases at V and 0 bases at J, with 8 bases between the two ends. This CDR3 contains 14 residues. Germline V gene lookup returns CDR1 SGHTA and CDR2 FQGTGA. CDR3 nucleotides: TGTGCCAGCAGCTTAGATCCTAACTCCTACGAGCAGTACTTC. This translates into CASSLDPNSYEQYF.

The genes are TRBV21-1 and TRBJ2-7; the D segment call TRBD1 is taken from the table without a DNA check. TRBV21-1 is tagged as a pseudogene. The CDR3 is 18 amino acids. The CDR3 reads CASSRLLPGTGGSYEQYF. Here the CDR3 DNA reads TGTGCCAGCAGCCGTCTGCTGCCCGGGACAGGGGGGTCCTACGAGCAGTACTTC.

The chain couples TRBV11-2 to TRBJ1-2; D remains unclear. The CDR3 is 12 amino acids. Deletions cut 7 bases from V and 4 bases from J, with 10 bases between. CDR1 and CDR2 from the germline V gene are SGHAT and FQNNGV. The CDR3 DNA sequence: TGTGCCAGCATTATTGGCGGCTATGGCTACACCTTC. Amino acids: CASIIGGYGYTF.

This chain joins TRBV18 and TRBJ1-6, with no clear D. Deletions cut 3 bases from V and 10 bases from J, with 19 bases between. The CDR3 has 16 amino acids. Germline CDR1 is KGHSH and CDR2 is LQKENI. DNA for the CDR3: TGTGCCAGCTCACCGCTATTGGTCGAAATGGGCTCACCCCTCCACTTT. Residues: CASSPLLVEMGSPLHF.

The CDR3 loop is CASSIARTAYYGYTF. As DNA, the CDR3 is TGTGCCAGTAGTATAGCCCGGACAGCATACTATGGCTACACCTTC. The chain combines TRBV19 with TRBJ1-2; D perhaps matches TRBD1 (6 bases). Germline CDR1 LNHDA, CDR2 SQIVND (reference sequence). The germline V and J ends were trimmed by 1 base and 3 bases, with 12 bases remaining between them. CDR3 length: 15 residues.

By share, this clone ranks as medium-sized (0.01 to 0.1%). The gene calls are TRBV7-3 and TRBJ1-5; 7 bases align to TRBD1. CDR1 and CDR2 (germline): SGHTA, FQGTGA. J was trimmed by 2 bases and V by 5 bases; bases with no gene match: 9. The CDR3 has 16 residues. CDR3 amino acids: CASSLKQGYGNQPQHF. For the CDR3, the DNA is TGTGCCAGCAGCCTCAAACAGGGGTACGGCAATCAGCCCCAGCATTTT.

This chain uses TRBV2 with TRBJ1-4, with 8 bases identical to TRBD1. Germline V gives CDR1 SNHLY, CDR2 FYNNEI. The trim removed 6 bases at V and 3 bases at J, leaving 6 bases unmatched. The CDR3 runs to 15 residues. CDR3 nucleotides: TGTGCCAGCAGGCTCCGGGACAGGCCTAATGAAAAACTGTTTTTT. As protein: CASRLRDRPNEKLFF.

V and J are TRBV9 and TRBJ1-2, with a tentative D call TRBD1 (5 bases). The V gene's germline CDR1 is SGDLS and CDR2 YYNGEE. This CDR3 region has 13 residues. The germline V and J ends were trimmed by 7 bases and 5 bases, with 15 bases remaining between them. This chain's CDR3 is CASGAATGYGYTF. The CDR3 region has the DNA TGTGCCAGCGGGGCAGCTACGGGTTATGGCTACACCTTC.

The V gene is TRBV25-1, the J gene TRBJ1-2, with a tentative D call TRBD1 (5 bases). The CDR3 totals 15 residues. Between the trimmed V and J ends, which lost 4 bases and 8 bases, there was a span of 20 bases. CDR1 and CDR2 from the germline V gene are MGHDK and SYGVNS. In nucleotides, the CDR3 is TGTGCCAGCAGTGCCACATTGGCAGGGCTGCCGGGCTACACCTTC. This translates into CASSATLAGLPGYTF.

The chain couples TRBV29-1 to TRBJ1-2, with TRBD1 matching 8 bases. V gave up 4 bases and J gave up 8 bases; unmatched junction bases: 3. CDR1 and CDR2 (germline): SQVTM, ANQGSEA. This CDR3 contains 11 residues. The CDR3 sequence: CSVGRGHGYTF. CDR3 DNA: TGCAGCGTTGGCAGGGGGCACGGCTACACCTTC.

V gene TRBV2 combines with J gene TRBJ2-1; D remains ambiguous. The CDR3 loop spans 13 amino acids. V shed 7 bases and J shed 0 bases, with 7 bases lying between them. CDR1 is SNHLY, CDR2 FYNNEI, per germline. The chain's CDR3 is CASNGGSYNEQFF. As DNA, the CDR3 is TGTGCCAGCAACGGCGGCTCCTACAATGAGCAGTTCTTC.

The gene calls are TRBV25-1 and TRBJ1-2; no definite D call. From germline, CDR1 is MGHDK and CDR2 SYGVNS. The CDR3 contains 10 residues. Trimming took off 8 bases at V and 4 bases at J, with 5 bases between the two ends. CDR3 amino acids: CASFLYGYTF. The CDR3 region has the DNA TGTGCCAGCTTTCTCTATGGCTACACCTTC.

The chain recombines TRBV7-4 with TRBJ1-5; 7 bases are shared with TRBD1. Germline lookup yields CDR1 SGHVT and CDR2 SQSDAQ. The CDR3 loop spans 19 amino acids. J lost 4 bases, V lost 0 bases, and 15 bases had no gene match. The CDR3 spells CASSLALREQGSPNQPQHF. In DNA, the CDR3 is TGTGCCAGCAGCTTAGCACTCCGGGAACAGGGGTCCCCAAATCAGCCCCAGCATTTT. The full variable domain, with the rest looked up from reference TRBV7-4 and TRBJ1-5, is GAGVSQSPRYKVAKRGRDVALRCDSISGHVTLYWYRQTLGQGSEVLTYSQSDAQRDKSGRPSGRFSAERPERSVSTLKIQRTEQGDSAVYLCASSLALREQGSPNQPQHFGDGTRLSIL.

The rearrangement joins TRBV4-2 to TRBJ2-6, with 9 bases fitting TRBD1. The trim removed 3 bases at V and 0 bases at J, leaving 6 bases unmatched. Germline lookup yields CDR1 LGHNA and CDR2 YNFKEQ. The CDR3 length is 18 residues. Here the CDR3 reads CASSQEGQGISGANVLTF. The CDR3 DNA reads as TGTGCCAGCAGCCAGGAGGGACAGGGCATCTCTGGGGCCAACGTCCTGACTTTC.

This clone appeared a few times. V and J are TRBV6-5 and TRBJ1-6; the match to TRBD1 covers 7 bases. Germline CDR1 reads MNHEY; CDR2 reads SVGAGI. The V segment lost 7 bases and the J segment 7 bases; nucleotides outside the gene matches: 10. The CDR3 has 15 residues. The CDR3 loop reads CASTRDRALNSPLHF. The CDR3 nucleotides read TGTGCCAGCACCCGAGACAGGGCCTTAAATTCACCCCTCCACTTT.

The rearrangement uses TRBV9 and TRBJ2-3, with D uncertain. V dropped 0 bases and J dropped 4 bases, with 9 bases sitting between them. Germline-derived CDR1 and CDR2 are SGDLS and YYNGEE. This CDR3 contains 14 residues. The CDR3 DNA reads as TGTGCCAGCAGCGTAGGAGTATCGGCAGATACGCAGTATTTT. Its protein is CASSVGVSADTQYF.

The V call is TRBV27, the J call TRBJ2-6, with unresolved D. V was pared by 2 bases and J by 9 bases, with 8 bases between. The CDR3 is made up of 13 amino acids. The V gene's germline CDR1 is MNHEY and CDR2 SMNVEV (reference sequence). CDR3 protein: CASSLAVDNVLTF. Here the CDR3 DNA reads TGTGCCAGCAGTTTAGCAGTTGACAACGTCCTGACTTTC.